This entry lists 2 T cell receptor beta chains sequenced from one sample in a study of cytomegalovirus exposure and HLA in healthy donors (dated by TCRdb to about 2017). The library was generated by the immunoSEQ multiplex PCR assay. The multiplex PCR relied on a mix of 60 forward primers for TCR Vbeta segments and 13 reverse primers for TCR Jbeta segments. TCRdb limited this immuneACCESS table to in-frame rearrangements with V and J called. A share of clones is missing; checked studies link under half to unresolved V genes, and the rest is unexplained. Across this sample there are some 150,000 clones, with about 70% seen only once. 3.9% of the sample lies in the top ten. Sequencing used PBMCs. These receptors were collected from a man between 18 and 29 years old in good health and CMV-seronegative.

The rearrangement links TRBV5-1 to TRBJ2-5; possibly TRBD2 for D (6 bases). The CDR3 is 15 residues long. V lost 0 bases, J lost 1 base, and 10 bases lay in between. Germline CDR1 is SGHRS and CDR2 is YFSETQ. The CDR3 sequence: CASSLAGRVQETQYF. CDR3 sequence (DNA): TGCGCCAGCAGCTTGGCCGGGAGAGTCCAAGAGACCCAGTACTTC.

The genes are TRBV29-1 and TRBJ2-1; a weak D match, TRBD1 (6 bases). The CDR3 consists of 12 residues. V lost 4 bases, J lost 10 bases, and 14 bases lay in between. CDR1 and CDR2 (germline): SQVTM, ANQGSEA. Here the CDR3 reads CSVVWTVREQFF. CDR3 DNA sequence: TGCAGCGTTGTCTGGACAGTCAGGGAGCAGTTCTTC.